This TCR beta chain was captured in a study of blood T cell repertoires in COVID-19. Study overall: The origin of the acute and convalescent COVID-19 samples was the United States, Italy and Spain. In each case, the material was cDNA or gDNA derived from T cells, B-cell-depleted T cells, or PBMCs.

Study processing details: Researchers report that nucleated cell counts were estimated from reference gene primer amplification. Sequenced by immunoSEQ multiplex PCR; TCRdb stores in-frame clones only, minus some. That table supplies the V and J calls and clone size; D and trimming were determined from the DNA. The sample lists about 140,000 clones, 85% to 90% occurring once. V dropped 10 bases and J dropped 3 bases, with 16 bases sitting between them. The CDR3 contains 13 residues. The source of this sequence is a woman aged 55-69 years with acute or convalescent COVID-19. The sequencing input was peripheral blood. The chain is built from TRBV12-3 or TRBV12-4 and TRBJ2-7; D is unclear. The CDR3 is CATQLTPYYEQYF. In DNA form, the CDR3 reads TGTGCCACCCAATTGACTCCATACTACGAGCAGTACTTC.